This T cell receptor (beta chain) was sequenced in a study of T cell clonality in common variable immunodeficiency. Study observations and caveats: Patient heterogeneity in the CVID cohort limited correlations between repertoire features and clinical complications. TCRbeta clonality was increased in CVID versus healthy controls. Common variable immunodeficiency TCR beta sequences reportedly had fewer deletions and N-nucleotide insertions.

In regard to this clone: Antigen specificity is unknown. The read terminates 3 residues ahead of where the CDR3 ends, so the germline J gene completes it.

V shed 3 bases and J 4 bases; nucleotides not matched to a gene: 7. This CDR3 spans 15 amino acids. Germline-derived CDR1 and CDR2 are SEHNR and FQNEAQ (reference sequence). CVID meant reduced serum IgG, IgA and/or IgM plus specific antibody deficiency. Some clones are missing from TCRdb's copy, which holds only in-frame ones; the method was immunoSEQ multiplex PCR. The sample has some 7,100 clones, none seen only once. This clonotype originated in a human donor with common variable immunodeficiency. V is TRBV7-9 and J is TRBJ2-3; the match to TRBD2 covers 7 bases. The sequenced sample consisted of peripheral blood mononuclear cells. The CDR3 loop reads CASSFSGHSSDTQYF. CDR3 DNA (partial): TGTGCCAGCAGCTTTAGCGGGCATAGCTCAGATACG.